This TCR beta chain originates from a study of blood T cells in healthy people across ages. Across the whole study: Template-switching capture recovered about one barcoded beta molecule per two T cells.

Using a J-beta primer mix together with a sample-barcoded 5' primer, a second PCR was run for about 6 to 12 cycles. TCRdb reprocessed the 5' RACE reads with MiXCR, giving one entry per CDR3 protein. Among fewer than 950,000 distinct CDR3 sequences listed, under 40% were seen once. Samples each had at least 6 micrograms of total RNA extracted. This clonotype was recorded at least ten times. Its target is unknown. Findings of the study overall: Fewer expanded clones and more diversity marked long-lived versus aged donors. A strong correlation between TCR beta diversity and naive T cell percentage was seen.

This TCR was recovered from a man in his late teens or twenties in good health. The source material was blood.

The CDR3 DNA is TGTGCCAGCCGGGACTACCTCCTTACGCAGTATTTT. Amino acid sequence: CASRDYLLTQYF. J is TRBJ2-3 and V is TRBV12-3 or TRBV12-4, with 7 bases that match TRBD2. The CDR3 totals 12 residues. Germline trimming cut 8 bases from V and 8 bases from J; bases unmatched to any gene: 7.